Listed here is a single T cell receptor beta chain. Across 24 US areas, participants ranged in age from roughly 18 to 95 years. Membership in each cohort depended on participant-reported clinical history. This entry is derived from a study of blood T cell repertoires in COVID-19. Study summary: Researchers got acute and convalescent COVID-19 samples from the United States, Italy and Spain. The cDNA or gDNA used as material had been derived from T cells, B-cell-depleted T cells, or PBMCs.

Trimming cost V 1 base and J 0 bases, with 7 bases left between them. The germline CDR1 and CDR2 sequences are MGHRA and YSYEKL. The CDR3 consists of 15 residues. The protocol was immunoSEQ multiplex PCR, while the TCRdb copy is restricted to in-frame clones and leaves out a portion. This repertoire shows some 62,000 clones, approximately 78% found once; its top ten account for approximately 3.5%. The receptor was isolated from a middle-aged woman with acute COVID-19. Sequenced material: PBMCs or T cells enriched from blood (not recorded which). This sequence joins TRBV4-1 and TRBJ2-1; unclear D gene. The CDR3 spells CASSQGRSSYNEQFF. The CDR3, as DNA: TGCGCCAGCAGCCAAGGACGGAGCTCCTACAATGAGCAGTTCTTC.